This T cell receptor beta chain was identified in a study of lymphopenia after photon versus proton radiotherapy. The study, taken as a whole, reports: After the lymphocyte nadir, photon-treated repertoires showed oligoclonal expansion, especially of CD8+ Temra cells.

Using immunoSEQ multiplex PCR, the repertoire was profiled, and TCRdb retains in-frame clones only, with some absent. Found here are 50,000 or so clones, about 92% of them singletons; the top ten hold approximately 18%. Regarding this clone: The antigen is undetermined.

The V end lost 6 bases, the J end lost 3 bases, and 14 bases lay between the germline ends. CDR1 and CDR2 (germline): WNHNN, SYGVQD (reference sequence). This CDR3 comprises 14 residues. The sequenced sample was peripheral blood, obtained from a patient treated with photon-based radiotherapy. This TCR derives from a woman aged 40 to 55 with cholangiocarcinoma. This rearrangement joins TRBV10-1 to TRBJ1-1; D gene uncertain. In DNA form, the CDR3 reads TGCGCCAGCAGAGCCTCTATAGAGGACACTGAAGCTTTCTTT. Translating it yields CASRASIEDTEAFF.